This TCR beta chain comes out of a study of tumor T cells in aggressive B-cell lymphoma. The method was immunoSEQ multiplex PCR; TCRdb's version includes in-frame clones alone and lacks a portion of them. The sample has about 6,600 clones, roughly 90% seen once. Trimming removed 8 bases from V and 0 bases from J, with 7 bases in between. This CDR3 contains 12 residues. Germline assignment: CDR1 LNHDA and CDR2 SQIVND (reference sequence). This sequence was found in an adult with diffuse large B cell lymphoma. Some clones in this sample may be carry-over from other donors' samples. Sequenced material: tumor tissue. V usage is TRBV19 and J usage is TRBJ1-1; D gene unclear. The CDR3, as DNA: TGTGCCAGTCAAACGGTGAACACTGAAGCTTTCTTT. Protein product: CASQTVNTEAFF.